The next 18 T cell receptor beta chains were all read from a single sample in a study of vaccination and CD4 T cells after COVID-19. The treatment denotes: approximately nine-day PBMC culture with coronavirus spike peptide pools or control peptides (ViraFEST assay). No antigen has been identified for these receptors. Sequencing of cultured CD4+ T cell DNA used the Oncomine TCR Beta short-read assay. In TCRdb, the PCR reads were re-called with MiXCR into one record per CDR3 protein. Among about 18,000 distinct CDR3 sequences, under 65% were seen once, and the ten largest hold 9% to 10%. The specimen was CD4+ T cells from blood, cultured in vitro, collected after SARS-CoV-2 vaccination. The receptors derive from a human donor who had recovered from COVID-19.

V is TRBV12-3 or TRBV12-4 and J is TRBJ1-2, with D perhaps TRBD1 (5 bases). CDR3 length equals 13 residues. Trimming shortened V by 6 bases and J by 8 bases, and 16 bases separated the two germline ends. Here the CDR3 reads CASSFPRGLGYTF. CDR3 DNA sequence: TGTGCCAGCAGCTTCCCCCGGGGGTTAGGCTACACCTTC.

The genes are TRBV20-1 and TRBJ2-1; 12 nucleotides align to TRBD2. CDR3 size: 17 residues. The J segment lost 7 bases and the V segment lost 8 bases, leaving 18 bases of the junction unmatched. Per the germline V gene, CDR1 is DFQATT and CDR2 is SNEGSKA (reference sequence). The CDR3 nucleotides are TGCAGTTCTTCCCCGTGGACTAGCGGGGTTGGGGGGAATGAGCAGTTCTTC. Protein: CSSSPWTSGVGGNEQFF.

The chain couples TRBV15 to TRBJ2-6, with no clear D. This CDR3 is built from 17 residues. Germline V gives CDR1 LNHNV, CDR2 YYDKDF (reference sequence). V lost 3 bases and J lost 0, with 12 bases in between. The CDR3 reads CATSRHVGISGANVLTF. Here the CDR3 DNA reads TGTGCCACCAGCAGGCATGTGGGCATCTCTGGGGCCAACGTCCTGACTTTC.

The rearrangement joins TRBV10-1 to TRBJ2-5; D gene ambiguous. The germline V gene encodes CDR1 WNHNN and CDR2 SYGVQD (reference sequence). V gave up 3 bases and J gave up 7 bases, with 12 bases separating them. This CDR3 has 13 amino acids. Written as DNA, the CDR3 is TGCGCCAGCAGTGAAGCTGGCGTAGGGACCCAGTACTTC. Translating it yields CASSEAGVGTQYF.

This clonotype occurred a few times. The chain links TRBV20-1 to TRBJ2-2, with TRBD2 as a possible D gene (6 bases). The CDR3 sequence is 14 residues long. Germline V gene lookup returns CDR1 DFQATT and CDR2 SNEGSKA (reference sequence). Trimming removed 3 bases from V and 7 bases from J, with 15 bases in between. The CDR3 loop is CSASPGGRGGELFF. In nucleotides, the CDR3 is TGCAGTGCTAGCCCCGGGGGTAGGGGCGGGGAGCTGTTTTTT.

The V gene is TRBV29-1, the J gene TRBJ2-5; TRBD2 matches 15 bases. After removal of 1 base from V and 5 bases from J, the junction contained 2 bases not matched to a gene. The CDR3 contains 15 residues. Germline values: CDR1 SQVTM, CDR2 ANQGSEA. The chain's CDR3 is CSVEGTSGGEETQYF. CDR3 bases: TGCAGCGTTGAAGGGACTAGCGGGGGGGAGGAGACCCAGTACTTC. Looking up the rest from reference TRBV29-1 and TRBJ2-5 gives the full variable domain: SAVISQKPSRDICQRGTSLTIQCQVDSQVTMMFWYRQQPGQSLTLIATANQGSEATYESGFVIDKFPISRPNLTFSTLTVSNMSPEDSSIYLCSVEGTSGGEETQYFGPGTRLLVL.

V is TRBV11-3 and J is TRBJ2-2; 8 nucleotides align to TRBD1. The germline V gene encodes CDR1 SGHNT and CDR2 YENEEA. This CDR3 comprises 15 residues. J was trimmed by 3 bases and V by 8 bases; bases with no gene match: 8. For the CDR3, the DNA is TGTGCCAGCGGACCAAGGACAGGGTACACCGGGGAGCTGTTTTTT. Amino acids: CASGPRTGYTGELFF.

V is TRBV19 and J is TRBJ1-5; unclear D gene. The CDR3 sequence is 13 residues long. CDR1 LNHDA and CDR2 SQIVND come from the germline V gene (reference sequence). The ends were cut back, 3 bases at V and 5 bases at J, with 8 bases in the middle. CDR3 sequence reads: CASSIGSDQPQHF. The CDR3 bases are TGTGCCAGTAGTATCGGGTCAGATCAGCCCCAGCATTTT.

The chain combines TRBV20-1 with TRBJ2-5; 9 bases fit TRBD1. The germline V gene encodes CDR1 DFQATT and CDR2 SNEGSKA (reference sequence). CDR3 length: 13 amino acids. V lost 3 bases to trimming and J lost 2 bases; unmatched junction nucleotides: 1. The CDR3 DNA reads TGCAGTGCTAGGGGGACAGGGCAAGAGACCCAGTACTTC. This translates into CSARGTGQETQYF.

The chain combines TRBV3-1 with TRBJ2-7; the D is unclear. The germline gives CDR1 LGHDT, CDR2 YNNKEL (reference sequence). CDR3 size: 15 residues. V was pared by 5 bases and J by 0 bases, with 14 bases between. Here the CDR3 DNA reads TGTGCCAGCAGCGTGGCGGTAGTTCCCTCCTACGAGCAGTACTTC. Encoded protein: CASSVAVVPSYEQYF.

The genes are TRBV7-2 and TRBJ2-2; 11 bases fit TRBD2. Trimming took 3 bases from V and 4 from J; bases not matched to a gene: 7. Germline V gene data show CDR1 as SGHTA and CDR2 as FQGNSA. The CDR3 is made up of 17 amino acids. Written as DNA, the CDR3 is TGTGCCAGCAGCTTTATTAGCGGGAGGGCCGGCACCGGGGAGCTGTTTTTT. This encodes CASSFISGRAGTGELFF.

This clonotype was seen only a few times. The chain is built from TRBV19 and TRBJ1-5, with 9 bases fitting TRBD1. V shed 7 bases and J 7 bases; nucleotides not matched to a gene: 8. This CDR3 comprises 14 residues. From germline, CDR1 is LNHDA and CDR2 SQIVND (reference sequence). CDR3 residues: CASTKQGAGQPQHF. CDR3 in DNA: TGTGCCAGTACTAAACAGGGGGCAGGGCAGCCCCAGCATTTT.

This clonotype occurred a few times. The chain employs TRBV5-8 and TRBJ1-5; D is perhaps TRBD1 (6 bases). The ends were cut back, 6 bases at V and 3 bases at J, with 16 bases in the middle. Germline V lookup: CDR1 SGHTS, CDR2 YDEGEE. This CDR3 comprises 15 residues. CDR3 in amino acids: CASTRHRGANQPQHF. The DNA for the CDR3 is TGTGCCAGCACCCGACATCGGGGGGCCAATCAGCCCCAGCATTTT.

V gene TRBV6-4 combines with J gene TRBJ1-1; D uncertain. This CDR3 has 13 residues. Germline V gives CDR1 MRHNA, CDR2 SNTAGT. The germline V and J ends were trimmed by 4 bases and 4 bases, with 10 bases remaining between them. The CDR3 sequence is CASSGRPGTEAFF. Written as DNA, the CDR3 is TGTGCCAGCAGTGGTCGACCGGGCACTGAAGCTTTCTTT.

For this clonotype: Germline is not matched at one junction end, which may reflect a read error. The chain couples TRBV6-1 to TRBJ1-5; 7 bases are shared with TRBD1. The CDR3 consists of 15 residues. Germline CDR1 MNHNS, CDR2 SASEGT. CDR3 bases: TGTGCCAGCAGGGCCGGGACAGTCAGCAATCAGCCCCGGCATTTT. This gives the protein CASRAGTVSNQPRHF.

This clonotype was detected once. The V call is TRBV20-1, the J call TRBJ1-1; a weak D match, TRBD1 (6 bases). Germline assignment: CDR1 DFQATT and CDR2 SNEGSKA (reference sequence). The CDR3 length is 19 residues. The V end lost 0 bases, the J end lost 3 bases, and 26 bases lay between the germline ends. The CDR3 here is CSARDEVSHGHPGDTEAFF. CDR3 sequence (DNA): TGCAGTGCTAGAGATGAGGTCAGCCATGGCCATCCAGGGGACACTGAAGCTTTCTTT.

The chain's CDR3 is CASSGDRGPANSPLHF. The CDR3 bases are TGCGCCAGCAGCGGGGACAGGGGTCCGGCTAATTCACCCCTCCACTTT. The chain links TRBV5-1 to TRBJ1-6; 10 nucleotides match TRBD1. The germline gives CDR1 SGHRS, CDR2 YFSETQ. Trimming took 4 bases from V and 6 from J; bases not matched to a gene: 7. The CDR3 totals 16 residues.

V gene TRBV21-1 combines with J gene TRBJ1-5; the table's TRBD1 call for D was not verified on the DNA. TRBV21-1 is deemed a pseudogene. CDR3 size: 17 residues. The CDR3 protein is CASSKFRDRVGSQPQHF. CDR3 nucleotide sequence: TGTGCCAGCAGCAAATTTAGGGACAGGGTAGGAAGTCAGCCCCAGCATTTT.